This record covers a single T cell receptor (beta chain). The germline V and J ends were trimmed by 1 base and 8 bases, with 14 bases remaining between them. The germline V gene encodes CDR1 SGHVS and CDR2 FQNEAQ. The CDR3 extends over 14 amino acids. This entry is derived from a study of blood T cell repertoires in COVID-19. Whole-study context: Spain, Italy and the United States supplied samples that represented acute and convalescent COVID-19. PBMCs, B-cell-depleted T cells, or T cells provided the cDNA or gDNA that made up the material.

TCRdb's table, derived via immunoSEQ multiplex PCR, lists solely in-frame clones and lacks some. The data show tens of thousands of clones, approximately 80% seen once. What was sequenced was peripheral blood. The sequence was collected from a man in his 70s with acute or convalescent COVID-19. The rearrangement links TRBV7-8 to TRBJ1-2; no clear D gene. The DNA of the CDR3 is TGTGCCAGCAGCTTAGACGCAGGCCCCCTAGGCTACACCTTC. Residues: CASSLDAGPLGYTF.